This TCR beta chain was sequenced for a study of vaccination and CD4 T cells after COVID-19. Study-level findings and limits: Apart from involving relatively few convalescent patients, the work omitted early post-infection timepoints.

The germline V and J ends were trimmed by 1 base and 1 base, with 7 bases remaining between them. The CDR3 totals 13 residues. Germline V gene lookup returns CDR1 DFQATT and CDR2 SNEGSKA (reference sequence). This clonotype has more than one count but fewer than ten. Its antigen is still unknown. The Oncomine TCR Beta short-read assay sequenced DNA from cultured CD4+ T cells. Genomic DNA was isolated from CD4+ T cells that had been cultured. TCRdb recomputed calls from the PCR reads with MiXCR, one row per CDR3 protein. The table shows about 23,000 distinct CDR3 sequences, with 30% to 45% occurring only once. Time point indicated: late sampling 161 to 241 days after vaccination in a few convalescent patients. The treatment denotes: roughly 11-day PBMC culture with coronavirus spike peptide pools or control peptides (ViraFEST assay).

This chain connects TRBV20-1 to TRBJ1-2; D is ambiguous. The TCR sequence derives from a human donor who had recovered from COVID-19. The specimen was CD4+ T cells from blood, cultured in vitro, collected about 7 months after SARS-CoV-2 vaccination. The CDR3 is CSARGLDNYGYTF. The CDR3 nucleotides are TGCAGTGCTAGAGGACTTGATAACTATGGCTACACCTTC.